This T cell receptor beta chain was sequenced during a study of blood T cells in healthy people across ages. Study-wide results and limits: A strong correlation was seen between TCR beta diversity and naive T cell percentage.

This clonotype has a count of ten or more. The antigen is undetermined. Donors ranged from about 6 to 95 years old and were healthy Caucasians in Russia. A second roughly 7 to 12 cycle PCR used barcoded and J-beta primers. TCRdb re-analysed the 5' RACE reads in MiXCR, keeping a single row per CDR3 protein. Among 1.5 million to 2 million distinct CDR3 sequences, roughly 27% were seen once, and the ten largest hold 7.7%. Germline-derived CDR1 and CDR2 are SGHTA and FQGNSA. Trimming shortened V by 1 base and J by 4 bases, and 5 bases separated the two germline ends. The CDR3 has 13 residues. The genes are TRBV7-2 and TRBJ2-1; D remains ambiguous. Input material: blood. The sequence was collected from a woman in her thirties in good health. CDR3 bases: TGTGCCAGCAGCTTAGAACCTTACAATGAGCAGTTCTTC. This gives the protein CASSLEPYNEQFF.